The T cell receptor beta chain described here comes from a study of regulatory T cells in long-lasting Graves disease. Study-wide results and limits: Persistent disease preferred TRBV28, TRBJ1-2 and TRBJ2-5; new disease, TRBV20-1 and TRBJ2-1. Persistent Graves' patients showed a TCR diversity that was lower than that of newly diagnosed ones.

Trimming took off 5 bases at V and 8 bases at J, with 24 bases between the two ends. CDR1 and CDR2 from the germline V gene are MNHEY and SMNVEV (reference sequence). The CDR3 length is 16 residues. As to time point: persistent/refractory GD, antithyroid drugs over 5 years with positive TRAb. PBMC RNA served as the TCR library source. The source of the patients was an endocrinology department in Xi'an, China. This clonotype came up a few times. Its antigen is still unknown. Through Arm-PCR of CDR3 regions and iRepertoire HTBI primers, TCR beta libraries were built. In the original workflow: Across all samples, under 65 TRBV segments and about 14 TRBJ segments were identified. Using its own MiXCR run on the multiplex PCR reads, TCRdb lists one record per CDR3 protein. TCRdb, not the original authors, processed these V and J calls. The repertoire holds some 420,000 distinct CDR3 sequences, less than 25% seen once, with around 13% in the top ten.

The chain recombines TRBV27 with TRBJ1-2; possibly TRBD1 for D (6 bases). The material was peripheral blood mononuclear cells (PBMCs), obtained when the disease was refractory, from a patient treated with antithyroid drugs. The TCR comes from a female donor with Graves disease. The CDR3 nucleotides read TGTGCCAGCAGTCCAAACTCCTTACAGGGAGGGAGGGGCTACACCTTC. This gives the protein CASSPNSLQGGRGYTF.